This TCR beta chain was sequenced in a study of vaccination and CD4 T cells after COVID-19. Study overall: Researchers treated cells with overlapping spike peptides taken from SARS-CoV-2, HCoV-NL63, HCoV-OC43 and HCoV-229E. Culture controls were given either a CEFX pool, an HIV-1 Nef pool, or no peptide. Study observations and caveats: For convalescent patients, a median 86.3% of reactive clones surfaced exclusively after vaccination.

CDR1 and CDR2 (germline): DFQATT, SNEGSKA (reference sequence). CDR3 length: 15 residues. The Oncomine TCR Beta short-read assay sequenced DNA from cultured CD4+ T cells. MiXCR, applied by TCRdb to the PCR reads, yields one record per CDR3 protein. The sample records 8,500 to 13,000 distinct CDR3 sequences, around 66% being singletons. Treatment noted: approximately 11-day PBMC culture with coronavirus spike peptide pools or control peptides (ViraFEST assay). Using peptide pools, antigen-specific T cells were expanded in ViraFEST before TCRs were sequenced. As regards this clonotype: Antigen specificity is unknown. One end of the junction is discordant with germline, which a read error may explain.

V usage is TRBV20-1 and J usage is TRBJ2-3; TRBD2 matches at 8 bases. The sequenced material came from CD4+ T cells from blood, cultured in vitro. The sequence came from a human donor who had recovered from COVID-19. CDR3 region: CSARGASGSTDTQYF. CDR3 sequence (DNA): TGCAGTGCCAGAGGGGCTAGCGGGAGCACAGATACGCAGTATTTT.